This T cell receptor beta chain comes out of a study of cytotoxic CD8 clonotypes in ibrutinib-treated CLL. The data were produced by immunoSEQ multiplex PCR, yet TCRdb's version contains in-frame clones alone and is incomplete. The sample contains around 150,000 clones, more than 70% of which appear only once. CDR3 size: 12 residues. Trimming pared 5 bases from V and 4 bases from J, leaving 6 bases between. Germline V CDR1 and CDR2: SNHLY, FYNNEI. The chain has TRBV2 and TRBJ1-3; no clear D gene. Sequenced here: PBMCs, sampled at disease progression, from a patient treated with ibrutinib. This sequence originates from a human donor with chronic lymphocytic leukemia. DNA for the CDR3: TGTGCCAGCAGTATAGCGGGAAACACCATATATTTT. Encoded protein: CASSIAGNTIYF.